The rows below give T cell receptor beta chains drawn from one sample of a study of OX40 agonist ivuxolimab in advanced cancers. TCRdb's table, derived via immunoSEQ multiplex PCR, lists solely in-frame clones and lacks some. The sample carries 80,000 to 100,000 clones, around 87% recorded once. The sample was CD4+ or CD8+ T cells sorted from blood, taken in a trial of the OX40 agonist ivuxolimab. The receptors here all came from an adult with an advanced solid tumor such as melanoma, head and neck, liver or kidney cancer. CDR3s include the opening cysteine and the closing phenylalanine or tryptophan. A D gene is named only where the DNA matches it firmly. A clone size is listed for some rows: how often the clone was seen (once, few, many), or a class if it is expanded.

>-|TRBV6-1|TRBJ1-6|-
CASSRDGLYSPLHF
TGTGCCAGCAGTAGGGACGGACTCTATTCACCCCTCCACTTT
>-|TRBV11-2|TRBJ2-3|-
CASSLGTSSTDTQYF
TGTGCCAGCAGCTTAGGTACCTCCAGCACAGATACGCAGTATTTT
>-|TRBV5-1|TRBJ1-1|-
CASSLGIRNTEAFF
TGCGCCAGCAGCTTGGGGATTAGGAACACTGAAGCTTTCTTT
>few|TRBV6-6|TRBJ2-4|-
CASSSPTDGNIQYF
TGTGCCAGCAGTTCTCCGACCGACGGAAACATTCAGTACTTC
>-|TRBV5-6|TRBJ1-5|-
CASSSGGVRGNQPQHF
TGTGCCAGCAGCTCAGGCGGTGTAAGGGGCAATCAGCCCCAGCATTTT
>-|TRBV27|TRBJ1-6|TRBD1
CASSTRDRGSDSPLHF
TGTGCCAGCAGTACGCGGGACAGGGGTAGTGATTCACCCCTCCACTTT
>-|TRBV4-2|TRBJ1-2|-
CASSQRSLTYGYTF
TGTGCCAGCAGCCAACGGTCGCTTACCTATGGCTACACCTTC
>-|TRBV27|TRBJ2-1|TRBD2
CASSRLAGGTYNEQFF
TGTGCCAGCAGTAGACTAGCGGGGGGGACCTACAATGAGCAGTTCTTC
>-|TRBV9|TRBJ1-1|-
CASSVVGGGNTEAFF
TGTGCCAGCAGCGTAGTTGGAGGGGGGAACACTGAAGCTTTCTTT
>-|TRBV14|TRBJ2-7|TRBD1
CASSQGGQGTYEQYF
TGTGCCAGCAGCCAAGGAGGACAGGGTACCTACGAGCAGTACTTC
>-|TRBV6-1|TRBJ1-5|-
CASSDRGGQPQHF
TGTGCCAGCAGTGACAGGGGTGGACAGCCCCAGCATTTT
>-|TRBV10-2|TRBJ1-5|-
CASSLTEYSNQPQHF
TGCGCCAGCAGTTTGACAGAATATAGCAATCAGCCCCAGCATTTT
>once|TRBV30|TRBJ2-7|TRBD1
CAWDREFNEQYF
TGTGCCTGGGACAGGGAGTTCAACGAGCAGTACTTC
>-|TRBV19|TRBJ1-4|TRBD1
CASSSPGQPNEKLFF
TGTGCCAGTAGTTCACCGGGACAGCCTAATGAAAAACTGTTTTTT
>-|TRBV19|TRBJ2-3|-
CASSILGSNWGTDTQYF
TGTGCCAGTAGTATCCTCGGATCTAATTGGGGGACAGATACGCAGTATTTT
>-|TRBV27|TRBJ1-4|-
CASSPPGTRANEKLFF
TGTGCCAGCAGTCCACCCGGGACCCGAGCTAATGAAAAACTGTTTTTT
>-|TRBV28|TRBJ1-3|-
CASVLGSSGNTIYF
TGTGCCAGCGTCTTGGGGAGCTCTGGAAACACCATATATTTT
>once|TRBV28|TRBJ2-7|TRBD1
CASSLTGTGLVF
TGTGCCAGCAGTTTAACCGGGACAGGGTTAGTCTTC
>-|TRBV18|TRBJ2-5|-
CASSTDGGQVTQYF
TGTGCCAGCTCAACGGATGGGGGGCAGGTGACCCAGTACTTC
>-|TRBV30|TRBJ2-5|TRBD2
CAWSQTGGETQYF
TGTGCCTGGAGCCAAACGGGGGGAGAGACCCAGTACTTC
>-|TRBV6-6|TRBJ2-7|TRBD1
CASSPQSTGKVEQYF
TGTGCCAGCAGCCCCCAATCGACAGGGAAAGTCGAGCAGTACTTC
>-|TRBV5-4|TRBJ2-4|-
CASSLETGASSANF
TGTGCCAGCAGCTTGGAGACAGGAGCCTCCAGCGCAAACTTC
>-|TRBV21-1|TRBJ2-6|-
CASSKEYVLGANVLTF
TGTGCCAGCAGCAAAGAGTACGTCTTGGGGGCCAACGTCCTGACTTTC
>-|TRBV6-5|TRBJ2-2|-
CASSQWTGELFF
TGTGCCAGCAGCCAGTGGACCGGGGAGCTGTTTTTT
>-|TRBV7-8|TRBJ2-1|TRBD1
CASSPGQGAAYNEQFF
TGTGCCAGCAGCCCCGGACAGGGGGCGGCCTACAATGAGCAGTTCTTC
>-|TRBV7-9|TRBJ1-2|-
CASSLEASGYYGYTF
TGTGCCAGCAGCTTAGAGGCCTCAGGGTACTATGGCTACACCTTC
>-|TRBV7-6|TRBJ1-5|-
CASSRSNLSNQPQHF
TGTGCCAGCAGTCGATCTAACCTTAGCAATCAGCCCCAGCATTTT
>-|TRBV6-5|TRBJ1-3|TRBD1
CASTADRGPGNTIYF
TGTGCCAGCACCGCGGATAGGGGGCCTGGAAACACCATATATTTT
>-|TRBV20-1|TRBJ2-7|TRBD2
CSAGLPYEQYF
TGCAGCGCGGGACTACCCTACGAGCAGTACTTC
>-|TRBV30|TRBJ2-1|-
CAWSVEGGGREQFF
TGTGCCTGGAGTGTAGAAGGAGGGGGGAGGGAGCAGTTCTTC
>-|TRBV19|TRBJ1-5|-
CASSKGVTQPQHF
TGTGCCAGTAGTAAAGGGGTAACTCAGCCCCAGCATTTT
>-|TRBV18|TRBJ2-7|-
CASSPTDTYEQYF
TGTGCCAGCTCACCGACGGATACCTACGAGCAGTACTTC
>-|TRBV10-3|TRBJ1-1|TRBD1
CAINRDRGGTEAFF
TGTGCCATCAACCGGGACAGGGGAGGCACTGAAGCTTTCTTT
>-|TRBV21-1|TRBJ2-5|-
CASSPQGRETQYF
TGTGCCAGCAGCCCCCAGGGACGAGAGACCCAGTACTTC
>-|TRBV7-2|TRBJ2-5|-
CASSLRGTQYF
TGTGCCAGCAGCTTGAGGGGGACCCAGTACTTC
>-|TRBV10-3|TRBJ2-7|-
CAISDNRPPTYEQYF
TGTGCCATCAGTGACAACAGGCCACCCACCTACGAGCAGTACTTC
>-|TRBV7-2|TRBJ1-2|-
CASSLAVQVYYGYTF
TGTGCCAGCAGCTTAGCCGTACAGGTGTACTATGGCTACACCTTC
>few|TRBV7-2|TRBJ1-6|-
CASSLTPPRSPLHF
TGTGCCAGCAGCTTGACCCCCCCGAGGTCACCCCTCCACTTT
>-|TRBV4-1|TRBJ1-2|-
CASSQGWSILYGYTF
TGCGCCAGCAGCCAAGGATGGAGCATTTTGTATGGCTACACCTTC
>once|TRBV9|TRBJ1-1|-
CASSAGVIATEAFF
TGTGCCAGCAGCGCGGGTGTAATTGCTACTGAAGCTTTCTTT